One and the same sample provided the 29 T cell receptor beta chains below, sequenced in a study of shared clonotypes between healthy human individuals. The method was immunoSEQ multiplex PCR; TCRdb's version includes in-frame clones alone and lacks a portion of them. The sample carries over a million clones, about four fifths recorded once. The material sequenced was memory CD4+ T cells from PBMCs. Subset in this sample: CD45RA-negative fraction. The receptors here all came from a man younger than 35 in good health. Some clones in this sample may be carry-over from other donors' samples.

The rearrangement links TRBV14 to TRBJ1-1, with 7 bases fitting TRBD1. Germline loops: CDR1 SGHDN, CDR2 FVKESK. The CDR3 totals 13 residues. The junction had 5 bases not matched to a gene; V was cut back by 6 bases and J by 4 bases. CDR3 in amino acids: CASSLNRGTEAFF. In nucleotides, the CDR3 is TGTGCCAGCAGTCTCAACAGGGGCACTGAAGCTTTCTTT.

This clone was seen a few times. V and J are TRBV19 and TRBJ2-7; 7 positions agree with TRBD1. This CDR3 is 13 amino acids long. The germline V gene has CDR1 LNHDA and CDR2 SQIVND (reference sequence). V trimming: 9 bases; J trimming: 4 bases; junction bases outside the gene matches: 9. DNA of the CDR3: TGTGCCAGAGGACAGGAGGTTTATTACGAGCAGTACTTC. This gives the protein CARGQEVYYEQYF.

This clone was counted a few times. V gene TRBV7-9 combines with J gene TRBJ2-5; D is possibly TRBD2 (6 bases). The CDR3 covers 14 residues. Germline V lookup: CDR1 SEHNR, CDR2 FQNEAQ (reference sequence). V gave up 3 bases and J gave up 3 bases, with 11 bases separating them. CDR3 residues: CASSFSPGEETQYF. CDR3 DNA: TGTGCCAGCAGCTTTTCCCCGGGGGAAGAGACCCAGTACTTC.

The chain combines TRBV28 with TRBJ1-1, with TRBD1 matching over 10 bases. This CDR3 comprises 20 residues. The J segment lost 4 bases and the V segment lost 8 bases, leaving 25 bases of the junction unmatched. The germline gives CDR1 MDHEN, CDR2 SYDVKM. The CDR3 sequence is CASFPPGQGIRTSSGTEAFF. Written as DNA, the CDR3 is TGTGCCAGCTTCCCACCGGGACAGGGGATAAGAACCTCCAGCGGCACTGAAGCTTTCTTT.

The chain links TRBV9 to TRBJ1-1, with D unclear. Trimming took off 0 bases at V and 0 bases at J, with 6 bases between the two ends. Germline loops: CDR1 SGDLS, CDR2 YYNGEE. There are 14 residues in the CDR3. The CDR3 here is CASSVAAMNTEAFF. CDR3 coding DNA: TGTGCCAGCAGCGTAGCAGCCATGAACACTGAAGCTTTCTTT.

This chain joins TRBV29-1 and TRBJ2-3; 10 bases fit TRBD2. J lost 6 bases, V lost 4 bases, and 10 bases had no gene match. From germline, CDR1 is SQVTM and CDR2 ANQGSEA. CDR3 size: 15 residues. The CDR3 sequence is CSVVGLAGDGDTQYF. DNA of the CDR3: TGCAGCGTTGTCGGGCTAGCGGGAGATGGGGATACGCAGTATTTT.

This clone was detected only a few times. J is TRBJ1-4 and V is TRBV19, with D maybe TRBD1 (5 bases). The V and J ends lost 5 bases and 0 bases respectively, with 13 bases between them. The germline gives CDR1 LNHDA, CDR2 SQIVND (reference sequence). This CDR3 is 16 amino acids long. The CDR3 spells CASSGASGTTNEKLFF. In nucleotides, the CDR3 is TGTGCCAGTAGTGGGGCCTCAGGGACAACTAATGAAAAACTGTTTTTT.

On this clone itself: The sample holds other DNA sequences that translate to the same CDR3. The chain couples TRBV28 to TRBJ1-3; D is undetermined. There are 15 residues in the CDR3. Germline CDR1 MDHEN, CDR2 SYDVKM. Trimming took off 4 bases at V and 0 bases at J, with 10 bases between the two ends. CDR3 coding DNA: TGTGCCAGCAGTTCCACCGGCGACTCTGGAAACACCATATATTTT. It specifies CASSSTGDSGNTIYF. Full variable domain (remainder filled in from reference TRBV28 and TRBJ1-3): DVKVTQSSRYLVKRTGEKVFLECVQDMDHENMFWYRQDPGLGLRLIYFSYDVKMKEKGDIPEGYSVSREKKERFSLILESASTNQTSMYLCASSSTGDSGNTIYFGEGSWLTVV.

The chain links TRBV28 to TRBJ1-2, with 9 bases aligning to TRBD1. The CDR3 runs to 14 residues. After removal of 0 bases from V and 7 bases from J, the junction contained 3 bases not matched to a gene. The V gene's germline CDR1 is MDHEN and CDR2 SYDVKM. The CDR3 loop is CASSLWGQGSGYTF. CDR3 DNA sequence: TGTGCCAGCAGTTTATGGGGACAGGGCTCTGGCTACACCTTC.

In this sample, this clone turned up once. This chain joins TRBV28 and TRBJ2-1, with a tentative D call TRBD2 (5 bases). The CDR3 runs to 16 residues. Looked up from germline, CDR1 is MDHEN and CDR2 is SYDVKM. V gave up 3 bases and J gave up 9 bases, with 21 bases separating them. The CDR3 reads CASSFNEGYLVGEQFF. Written as DNA, the CDR3 is TGTGCCAGCAGTTTTAATGAGGGATACTTGGTAGGTGAGCAGTTCTTC.

This clone appeared once. This chain joins TRBV4-2 and TRBJ2-7; 8 positions match TRBD2. Germline assignment: CDR1 LGHNA and CDR2 YNFKEQ. The CDR3 totals 14 residues. Trimming at V came to 3 bases and at J to 1 base, leaving 2 bases not matched to a gene. This CDR3 is CASSHQRESYEQYF. DNA of the CDR3: TGTGCCAGCAGCCACCAGCGGGAGTCCTACGAGCAGTACTTC.

The table lists this clone with a few counts. The sample holds other DNA sequences that translate to the same CDR3. The chain uses TRBV15 and TRBJ2-2, with unresolved D. Per the germline V gene, CDR1 is LNHNV and CDR2 is YYDKDF (reference sequence). The CDR3 consists of 14 residues. Trimming took 0 bases from V and 6 from J, leaving 8 bases between them. The CDR3, as DNA: TGTGCCACCAGCAGAGATCGCACAGCCGGGGAGCTGTTTTTT. It yields the protein CATSRDRTAGELFF.

This clone was recorded once. The V call is TRBV9, the J call TRBJ2-2; no clear D. Germline values: CDR1 SGDLS, CDR2 YYNGEE. This CDR3 has 16 amino acids. Trimming left V 1 base short and J 0 bases short, with 10 bases between. CDR3 in amino acids: CASSVRGQANTGELFF. The CDR3 DNA follows: TGTGCCAGCAGCGTACGAGGCCAAGCGAACACCGGGGAGCTGTTTTTT.

The count of this clone is one. In DNA form, the CDR3 reads TGCGCCAGCAGCGCGGGACGGGGGACTCACGATACGCAGTATTTT. It translates to CASSAGRGTHDTQYF. The chain uses TRBV5-1 and TRBJ2-3; possibly TRBD2 for D (6 bases). Trimming removed 4 bases at V and 6 bases at J, with 18 bases between. Germline V gene sequence: CDR1 SGHRS, CDR2 YFSETQ. There are 15 residues in the CDR3.

The chain uses TRBV7-8 and TRBJ2-1; D gene uncertain. V gave up 1 base and J gave up 5 bases, with 12 bases separating them. The CDR3 loop spans 15 amino acids. Germline V lookup: CDR1 SGHVS, CDR2 FQNEAQ. For the CDR3, the DNA is TGTGCCAGCAGCTTAGTTCTAGTGGCCCACAATGAGCAGTTCTTC. Amino acid sequence: CASSLVLVAHNEQFF.

V usage is TRBV6-1 and J usage is TRBJ1-1; 8 bases are shared with TRBD1. Trimming cost V 10 bases and J 4 bases; bases outside gene matches: 8. The CDR3 totals 13 residues. Germline V gives CDR1 MNHNS, CDR2 SASEGT. CDR3 region: CATQGARSTEAFF. Written as DNA, the CDR3 is TGTGCCACCCAGGGGGCGCGGAGCACTGAAGCTTTCTTT.

Remarks on this clone: The same CDR3 also results from other DNA sequences found in this sample. The J gene is TRBJ1-4, the V gene TRBV30; no clear D. Germline V gene sequence: CDR1 GTSNPN, CDR2 SVGIG (reference sequence). This CDR3 has 11 residues. Trimming took off 0 bases at V and 8 bases at J, with 4 bases between the two ends. The CDR3 nucleotides read TGTGCCTGGAGTGTTGAAGAAAAACTGTTTTTT. This encodes CAWSVEEKLFF.

This chain joins TRBV19 and TRBJ1-2; perhaps TRBD1 as D (5 bases). The germline V and J ends were trimmed by 7 bases and 2 bases, with 14 bases remaining between them. This CDR3 region has 14 residues. Per germline, CDR1 LNHDA and CDR2 SQIVND (reference sequence). CDR3 in DNA: TGTGCCAGTACTTTCCAGGGCCACAACTATGGCTACACCTTC. It yields the protein CASTFQGHNYGYTF.

The chain is built from TRBV4-2 and TRBJ2-1; weak D call: TRBD2 (6 bases). CDR1 and CDR2 from the germline V gene are LGHNA and YNFKEQ. CDR3 length: 16 amino acids. V gave up 3 bases and J gave up 2 bases, with 14 bases separating them. The CDR3 sequence: CASSHYRDFTYNEQFF. For the CDR3, the DNA is TGTGCCAGCAGCCACTACCGGGACTTTACCTACAATGAGCAGTTCTTC.

The V and J genes are TRBV5-1 and TRBJ2-6; D is unclear. With 5 bases removed from V and 0 bases from J, the gap between germline ends came to 6 bases. The length of the CDR3 is 14 residues. Germline V gene sequence: CDR1 SGHRS, CDR2 YFSETQ. The DNA for the CDR3 is TGCGCCAGCAGGGTGTTCTCTGGGGCCAACGTCCTGACTTTC. Amino acids: CASRVFSGANVLTF.

The V call is TRBV27, the J call TRBJ2-2; no reliable D call. With 4 bases removed from V and 6 bases from J, the gap between germline ends came to 6 bases. The CDR3 sequence is 12 residues long. Germline V gene data show CDR1 as MNHEY and CDR2 as SMNVEV (reference sequence). The CDR3 coding sequence is TGTGCCAGCAGTTCACTCCCCGGGGAGCTGTTTTTT. This codes for CASSSLPGELFF.

The J gene is TRBJ1-2, the V gene TRBV14, with D perhaps matching TRBD1 (5 bases). V was pared by 3 bases and J by 2 bases, with 16 bases between. Germline CDR1 reads SGHDN; CDR2 reads FVKESK. CDR3 length: 16 residues. The CDR3 sequence is CASSQRGPTGNYGYTF. In DNA form, the CDR3 reads TGTGCCAGCAGCCAGCGGGGACCGACGGGAAACTATGGCTACACCTTC.

Turning to this clone: Being one base from a much bigger clone, this may be a read error. The CDR3 nucleotides are TGTGCCAGCAGCTCGAACAGGGCCGGGGACAATGGGCAGTTCTTC. Encoded protein: CASSSNRAGDNGQFF. The V gene is TRBV5-4, the J gene TRBJ2-1; possibly TRBD1 for D (6 bases). Looked up from germline, CDR1 is SGHNT and CDR2 is YYREEE (reference sequence). The CDR3 has 15 residues. Full variable domain (missing parts from reference TRBV5-4 and TRBJ2-1): ETGVTQSPTHLIKTRGQQVTLRCSSQSGHNTVSWYQQALGQGPQFIFQYYREEENGRGNFPPRFSGLQFPNYSSELNVNALELDDSALYLCASSSNRAGDNGQFFGPGTRLTVL.

The chain recombines TRBV6-6 with TRBJ2-1; 10 bases match TRBD1. The CDR3 extends over 15 amino acids. The V gene end was trimmed by 4 bases and the J gene end by 9 bases; junction bases not matched to a gene: 9. Germline values: CDR1 MNHNY, CDR2 SVGAGI (reference sequence). This CDR3 reads CASSSGQGHVGEQFF. The CDR3 DNA follows: TGTGCCAGCAGTTCGGGACAGGGGCACGTAGGTGAGCAGTTCTTC.

This clone showed up just a few times. The chain links TRBV30 to TRBJ2-1; TRBD1 matches at 8 bases. The J segment lost 3 bases and the V segment lost 3 bases, leaving 4 bases of the junction unmatched. Germline values: CDR1 GTSNPN, CDR2 SVGIG (reference sequence). The CDR3 totals 14 residues. CDR3 loop: CAWSSGQGYNEQFF. DNA for the CDR3: TGTGCCTGGAGCTCAGGACAGGGCTACAATGAGCAGTTCTTC. The full variable domain, in which reference TRBV30 and TRBJ2-1 provide the parts outside the CDR3, is SQTIHQWPATLVQPVGSPLSLECTVEGTSNPNLYWYRQAAGRGLQLLFYSVGIGQISSEVPQNLSASRPQDRQFILSSKKLLLSDSGFYLCAWSSGQGYNEQFFGPGTRLTVL.

The chain links TRBV4-3 to TRBJ2-2, with 8 bases that match TRBD2. The CDR3 contains 17 residues. CDR1 is LGHNA, CDR2 YSLEER, per germline. V lost 2 bases to trimming and J lost 0 bases; unmatched junction nucleotides: 5. This chain's CDR3 is CASSQLISGTNTGELFF. The CDR3 DNA reads as TGCGCCAGCAGCCAACTGATTAGCGGGACGAACACCGGGGAGCTGTTTTTT.

This rearrangement joins TRBV28 to TRBJ1-4, with a possible D match to TRBD1 (5 bases). From germline, CDR1 is MDHEN and CDR2 SYDVKM. V lost 3 bases and J lost 13, with 21 bases in between. The CDR3 runs 15 residues. The CDR3 here is CASSLTGTLPGRLFF. CDR3 DNA sequence: TGTGCCAGCAGTTTGACCGGGACCCTGCCCGGGAGACTGTTTTTT. The entire variable domain, with the rest obtained from reference TRBV28 and TRBJ1-4, is as follows: DVKVTQSSRYLVKRTGEKVFLECVQDMDHENMFWYRQDPGLGLRLIYFSYDVKMKEKGDIPEGYSVSREKKERFSLILESASTNQTSMYLCASSLTGTLPGRLFFGSGTQLSVL.

This clone was counted ten times or more. CDR3 nucleotides: TGTGCCAGCAGCCCAGGACAGGGGGATGAGCAGTTCTTC. Protein sequence: CASSPGQGDEQFF. V usage is TRBV5-6 and J usage is TRBJ2-1, with 10 bases matching TRBD1. V dropped 4 bases and J dropped 8; count of bases not matched to a gene: 3. This CDR3 has 13 residues. From germline, CDR1 is SGHDT and CDR2 YYEEEE.

The chain recombines TRBV2 with TRBJ1-5; tentatively, D is TRBD1 (5 bases). Trimming pared 1 base from V and 7 bases from J, leaving 11 bases between. Germline loops: CDR1 SNHLY, CDR2 FYNNEI. The CDR3 is 14 residues long. CDR3 sequence (DNA): TGTGCCAGCAGTGAAGTGGGAGGGGACCAGCCCCAGCATTTT. Translation: CASSEVGGDQPQHF.